The following is a T cell receptor beta chain sequence with its context. This CDR3 contains 16 residues. Germline CDR1 reads SGHVT; CDR2 reads SQSDAQ. Losses at the gene ends were 2 bases for V and 9 bases for J; bases not matched to a gene: 11. Treatment noted: preoperative locoregional IRX-2 cytokine immunotherapy. Patients received preoperative, locoregional IRX-2 cytokine immunotherapy in a phase Ib study. Using immunoSEQ multiplex PCR, the repertoire was profiled, and TCRdb retains in-frame clones only, with some absent. The sample lists 9,500 to 14,000 clones, around 85% occurring once. This entry comes from a study of preoperative IRX-2 immunotherapy in early breast cancer.

V gene TRBV7-4 combines with J gene TRBJ2-1; 9 bases agree with TRBD2. This clonotype originated in a human donor with breast cancer. The sequenced sample was lymph node tissue, obtained before IRX-2 immunotherapy. DNA for the CDR3: TGTGCCAGCAGCTTAAGGCGGGAGGGCACCAACGCTGAGCAGTTCTTC. Its protein product is CASSLRREGTNAEQFF.